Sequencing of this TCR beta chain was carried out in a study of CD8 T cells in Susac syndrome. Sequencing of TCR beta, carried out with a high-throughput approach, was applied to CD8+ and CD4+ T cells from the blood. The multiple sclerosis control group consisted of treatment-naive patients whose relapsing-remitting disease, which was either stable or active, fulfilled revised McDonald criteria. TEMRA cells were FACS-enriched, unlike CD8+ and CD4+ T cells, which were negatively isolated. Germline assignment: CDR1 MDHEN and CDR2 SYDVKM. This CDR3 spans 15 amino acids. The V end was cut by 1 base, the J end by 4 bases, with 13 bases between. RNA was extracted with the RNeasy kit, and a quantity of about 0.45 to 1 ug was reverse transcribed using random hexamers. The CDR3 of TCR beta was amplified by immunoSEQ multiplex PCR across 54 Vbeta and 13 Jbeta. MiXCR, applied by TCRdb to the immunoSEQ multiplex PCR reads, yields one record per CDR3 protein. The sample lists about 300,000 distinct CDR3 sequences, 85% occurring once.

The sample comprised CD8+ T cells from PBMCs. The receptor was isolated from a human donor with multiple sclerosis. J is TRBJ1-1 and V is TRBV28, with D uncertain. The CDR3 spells CASSLLATTFTEAFF. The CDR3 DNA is TGTGCCAGCAGTTTATTGGCCACGACGTTCACTGAAGCTTTCTTT.